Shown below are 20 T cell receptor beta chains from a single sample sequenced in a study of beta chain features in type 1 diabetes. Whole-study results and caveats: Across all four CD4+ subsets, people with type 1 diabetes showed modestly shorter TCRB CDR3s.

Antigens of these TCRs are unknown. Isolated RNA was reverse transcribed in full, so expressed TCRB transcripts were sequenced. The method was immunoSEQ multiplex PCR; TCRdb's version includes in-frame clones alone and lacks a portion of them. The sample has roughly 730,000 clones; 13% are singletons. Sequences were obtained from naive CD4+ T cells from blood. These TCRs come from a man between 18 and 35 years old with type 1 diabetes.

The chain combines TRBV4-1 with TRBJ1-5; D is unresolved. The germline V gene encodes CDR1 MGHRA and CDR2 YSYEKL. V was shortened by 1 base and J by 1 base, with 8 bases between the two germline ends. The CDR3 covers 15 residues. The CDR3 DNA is TGCGCCAGCAGCCAAGGAAGTGTCAGCAATCAGCCCCAGCATTTT. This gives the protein CASSQGSVSNQPQHF.

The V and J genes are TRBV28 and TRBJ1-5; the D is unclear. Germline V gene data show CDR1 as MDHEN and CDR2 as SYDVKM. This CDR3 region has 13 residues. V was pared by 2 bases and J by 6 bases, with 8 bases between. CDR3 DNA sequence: TGTGCCAGCAGTTTAGCCCGGGTTCAGCCCCAGCATTTT. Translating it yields CASSLARVQPQHF.

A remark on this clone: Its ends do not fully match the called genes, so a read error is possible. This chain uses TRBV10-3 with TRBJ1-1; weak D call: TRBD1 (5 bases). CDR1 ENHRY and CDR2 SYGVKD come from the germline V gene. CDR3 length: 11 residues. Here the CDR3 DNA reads TGTGCCAGCAGTTACATGGGGCAAGCTTTCTTT. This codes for CASSYMGQAFF.

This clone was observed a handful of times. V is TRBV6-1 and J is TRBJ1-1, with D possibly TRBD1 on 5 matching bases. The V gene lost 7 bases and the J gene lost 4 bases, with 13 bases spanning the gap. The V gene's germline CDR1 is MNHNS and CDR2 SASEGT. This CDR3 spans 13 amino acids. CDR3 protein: CASTAQGVTEAFF. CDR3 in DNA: TGTGCCAGCACGGCGCAGGGAGTCACTGAAGCTTTCTTT.

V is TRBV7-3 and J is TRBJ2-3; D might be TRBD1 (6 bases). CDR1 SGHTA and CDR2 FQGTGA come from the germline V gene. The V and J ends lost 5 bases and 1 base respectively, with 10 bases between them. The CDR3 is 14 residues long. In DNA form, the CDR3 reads TGTGCCAGCAGCAGGGGGACGGGCACAGATACGCAGTATTTT. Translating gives CASSRGTGTDTQYF.

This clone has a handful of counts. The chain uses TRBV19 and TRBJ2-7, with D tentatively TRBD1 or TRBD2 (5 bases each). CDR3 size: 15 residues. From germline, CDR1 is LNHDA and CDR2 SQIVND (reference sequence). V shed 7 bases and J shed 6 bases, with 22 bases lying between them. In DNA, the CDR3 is TGTGCCAGTACCCCACGTAGGGGAGACCTGTCCGAGCAGTACTTC. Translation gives CASTPRRGDLSEQYF.

CDR3 amino acids: CASSLDAFSYEQYF. The DNA of the CDR3 is TGTGCCAGCAGCTTAGATGCGTTCTCCTACGAGCAGTACTTC. The chain carries TRBV13 and TRBJ2-7; D is unclear. Trimming removed 1 base at V and 0 bases at J, with 7 bases between. Germline V gene sequence: CDR1 PRHDT, CDR2 FYEKMQ (reference sequence). The CDR3 covers 14 residues.

CDR3: CASSSPPSEQFF. The CDR3 DNA sequence: TGTGCCAGCAGCTCCCCGCCCAGCGAGCAGTTCTTC. V and J are TRBV7-2 and TRBJ2-1; unclear D gene. The CDR3 is 12 residues long. The V gene's germline CDR1 is SGHTA and CDR2 FQGNSA. The V gene lost 4 bases and the J gene lost 10 bases, with 11 bases spanning the gap.

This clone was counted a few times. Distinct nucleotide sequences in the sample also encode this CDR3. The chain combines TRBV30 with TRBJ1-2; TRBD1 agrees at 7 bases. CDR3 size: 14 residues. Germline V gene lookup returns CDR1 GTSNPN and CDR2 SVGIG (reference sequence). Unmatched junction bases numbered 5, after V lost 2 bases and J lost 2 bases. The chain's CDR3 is CAWSTGTANYGYTF. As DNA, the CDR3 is TGTGCCTGGAGTACCGGGACAGCCAACTATGGCTACACCTTC.

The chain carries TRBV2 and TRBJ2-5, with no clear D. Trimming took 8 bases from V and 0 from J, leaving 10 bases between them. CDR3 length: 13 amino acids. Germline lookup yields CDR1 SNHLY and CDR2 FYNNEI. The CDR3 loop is CASGRPYQETQYF. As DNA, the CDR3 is TGTGCCAGCGGGCGACCGTACCAAGAGACCCAGTACTTC.

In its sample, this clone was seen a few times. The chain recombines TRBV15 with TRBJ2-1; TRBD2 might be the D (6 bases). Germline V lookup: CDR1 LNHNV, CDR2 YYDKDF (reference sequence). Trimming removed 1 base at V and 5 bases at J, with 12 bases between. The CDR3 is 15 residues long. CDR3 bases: TGTGCCACCAGCAGAGTGCGGGACGGAAACAATGAGCAGTTCTTC. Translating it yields CATSRVRDGNNEQFF.

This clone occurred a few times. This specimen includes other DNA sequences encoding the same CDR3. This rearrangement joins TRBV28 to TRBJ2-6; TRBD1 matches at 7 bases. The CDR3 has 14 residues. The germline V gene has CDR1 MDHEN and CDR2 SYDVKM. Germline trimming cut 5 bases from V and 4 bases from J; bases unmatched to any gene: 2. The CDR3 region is CASSTGAGANVLTF. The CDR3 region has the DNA TGTGCCAGCAGTACAGGGGCAGGGGCCAACGTCCTGACTTTC.

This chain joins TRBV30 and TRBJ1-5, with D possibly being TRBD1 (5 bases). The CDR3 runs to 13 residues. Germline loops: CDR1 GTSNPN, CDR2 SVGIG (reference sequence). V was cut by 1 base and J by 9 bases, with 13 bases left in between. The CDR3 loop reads CAWSDRTRAPQHF. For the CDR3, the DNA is TGTGCCTGGAGTGACAGGACCCGTGCGCCCCAGCATTTT.

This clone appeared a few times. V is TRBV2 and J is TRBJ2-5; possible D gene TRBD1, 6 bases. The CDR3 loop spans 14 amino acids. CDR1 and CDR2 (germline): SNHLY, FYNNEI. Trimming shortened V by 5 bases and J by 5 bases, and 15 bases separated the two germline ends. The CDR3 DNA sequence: TGTGCCAGCAGTCCAAGGGGGACGCGGGAGACCCAGTACTTC. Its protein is CASSPRGTRETQYF. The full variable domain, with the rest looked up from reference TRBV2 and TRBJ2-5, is EPEVTQTPSHQVTQMGQEVILRCVPISNHLYFYWYRQILGQKVEFLVSFYNNEISEKSEIFDDQFSVERPDGSNFTLKIRSTKLEDSAMYFCASSPRGTRETQYFGPGTRLLVL.

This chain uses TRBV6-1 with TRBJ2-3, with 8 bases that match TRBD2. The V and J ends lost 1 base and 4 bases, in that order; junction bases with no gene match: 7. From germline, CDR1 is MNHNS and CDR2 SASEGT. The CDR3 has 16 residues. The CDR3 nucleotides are TGTGCCAGCAGTGAAGGAGCGGGGGCGGTAGCAGATACGCAGTATTTT. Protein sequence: CASSEGAGAVADTQYF.

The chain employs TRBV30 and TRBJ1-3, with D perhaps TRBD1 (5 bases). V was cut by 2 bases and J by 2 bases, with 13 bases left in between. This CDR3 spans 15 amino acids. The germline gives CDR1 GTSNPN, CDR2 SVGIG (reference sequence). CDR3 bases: TGTGCCTGGAGTCGGGACGGCGGGACTGGAAACACCATATATTTT. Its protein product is CAWSRDGGTGNTIYF.

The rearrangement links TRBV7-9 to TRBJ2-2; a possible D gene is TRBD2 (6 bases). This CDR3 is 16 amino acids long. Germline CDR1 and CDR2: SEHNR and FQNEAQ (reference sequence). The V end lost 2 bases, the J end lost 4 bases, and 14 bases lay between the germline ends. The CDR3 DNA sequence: TGTGCCAGCAGCTTAAGTCGGGGACTTTTCACCGGGGAGCTGTTTTTT. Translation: CASSLSRGLFTGELFF.

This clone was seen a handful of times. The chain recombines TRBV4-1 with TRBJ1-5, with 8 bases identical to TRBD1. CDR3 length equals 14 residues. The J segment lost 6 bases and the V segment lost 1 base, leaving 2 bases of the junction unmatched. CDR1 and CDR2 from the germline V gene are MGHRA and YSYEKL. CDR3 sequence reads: CASSQADRGQPQHF. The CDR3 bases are TGCGCCAGCAGCCAAGCCGACAGGGGTCAGCCCCAGCATTTT.

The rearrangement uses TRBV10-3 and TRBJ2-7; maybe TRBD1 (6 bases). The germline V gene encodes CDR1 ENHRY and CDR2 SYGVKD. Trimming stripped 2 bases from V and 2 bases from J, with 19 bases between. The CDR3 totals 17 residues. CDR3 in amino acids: CAISEPEDGTPTYEQYF. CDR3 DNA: TGTGCCATCAGTGAGCCGGAGGACGGGACACCAACCTACGAGCAGTACTTC.

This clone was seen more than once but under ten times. In nucleotides, the CDR3 is TGTGCCATCAGTGAGCGGGACAGCTCCTATGGCTACACCTTC. This codes for CAISERDSSYGYTF. The chain carries TRBV10-3 and TRBJ1-2; TRBD1 matches at 7 bases. The CDR3 extends over 14 amino acids. Per the germline V gene, CDR1 is ENHRY and CDR2 is SYGVKD. The V segment lost 2 bases and the J segment 4 bases; nucleotides outside the gene matches: 4.